One sample yielded the 32 T cell receptor beta chains listed below, sequenced in a study of blood T cell repertoires in COVID-19. Measured with immunoSEQ multiplex PCR; TCRdb has only the in-frame clones, and not every one. The table lists 39,000 or so clones, approximately 91% of them singletons, with over 2% in the top ten. The sample was peripheral blood. The source is a man aged 50-60 years with active COVID-19.

The V call is TRBV5-1, the J call TRBJ2-2, with D perhaps matching TRBD2 (6 bases). The CDR3 runs to 13 residues. V lost 4 bases to trimming and J lost 6 bases, with 10 bases between them. Germline V gives CDR1 SGHRS, CDR2 YFSETQ. The CDR3 DNA reads as TGCGCCAGCAGCACCTCTAGCGCCGGGGAGCTGTTTTTT. Protein: CASSTSSAGELFF.

The CDR3 nucleotides read TGTGCCAGCAACCTACTAGCGATTGGGTCCTACAATGAGCAGTTCTTC. It codes for CASNLLAIGSYNEQFF. The J gene is TRBJ2-1, the V gene TRBV21-1; the D call TRBD2 from the table was never checked on the DNA. TRBV21-1 is described as a pseudogene. The CDR3 loop spans 16 amino acids.

V and J are TRBV7-9 and TRBJ1-1; 7 bases map to TRBD1. V was clipped by 1 base and J by 3 bases; unmatched bases: 5. Germline loops: CDR1 SEHNR, CDR2 FQNEAQ (reference sequence). The CDR3 is 15 residues long. CDR3 sequence reads: CASSLGTGGDTEAFF. CDR3 DNA sequence: TGTGCCAGCAGCTTAGGGACAGGTGGGGACACTGAAGCTTTCTTT.

The chain has TRBV5-1 and TRBJ1-1; D call uncertain. Germline lookup yields CDR1 SGHRS and CDR2 YFSETQ. The CDR3 covers 15 residues. V lost 0 bases to trimming and J lost 0 bases, with 9 bases between them. CDR3 amino acids: CASSLAGIMNTEAFF. CDR3 DNA: TGCGCCAGCAGCTTGGCCGGGATCATGAACACTGAAGCTTTCTTT.

Notes on this clone: At one of its ends the junction is not consistent with the germline gene, which may arise from a read error. J is TRBJ2-1 and V is TRBV10-3; a possible D gene is TRBD1 (6 bases). Germline V gene sequence: CDR1 ENHRY, CDR2 SYGVKD. The CDR3 consists of 14 residues. The CDR3 DNA is TGTGCCATCAGTGAGAGGAAACAGGGAGCACCACGCCTCTTC. Encoded protein: CAISERKQGAPRLF.

The gene calls are TRBV6-5 and TRBJ1-1; 8 bases map to TRBD1. Germline V lookup: CDR1 MNHEY, CDR2 SVGAGI. The CDR3 totals 14 residues. After removal of 2 bases from V and 6 bases from J, the junction contained 5 bases not matched to a gene. As DNA, the CDR3 is TGTGCCAGCAGTTACACCTACAGGGGGGCTGAAGCTTTCTTT. It is translated as CASSYTYRGAEAFF.

A single count supports this clone. The V and J genes are TRBV2 and TRBJ2-1; 10 nucleotides match TRBD1. The CDR3 has 14 amino acids. J gave up 9 bases and V 8 bases, and 10 bases lay outside the gene matches. Germline loops: CDR1 SNHLY, CDR2 FYNNEI. The CDR3 nucleotides are TGTGCCAGCGGTCGCGACAGGGGGCCGAGTGAGCAGTTCTTC. Encoded protein: CASGRDRGPSEQFF.

The chain carries TRBV9 and TRBJ2-2, with D unresolved. V gave up 0 bases and J gave up 4 bases, with 16 bases separating them. Germline CDR1 SGDLS, CDR2 YYNGEE. The CDR3 is made up of 17 amino acids. CDR3 residues: CASSVDPSSYGTGELFF. The CDR3 DNA reads as TGTGCCAGCAGCGTAGACCCGTCGAGTTACGGCACCGGGGAGCTGTTTTTT.

This CDR3 is CASSVGLAGGTRGLNEQFF. As DNA, the CDR3 is TGTGCCAGCAGCGTTGGACTAGCGGGAGGGACGAGAGGGCTCAATGAGCAGTTCTTC. This sequence joins TRBV5-8 and TRBJ2-1; 15 nucleotides agree with TRBD2. Per the germline V gene, CDR1 is SGHTS and CDR2 is YDEGEE. There are 19 residues in the CDR3. V shed 4 bases and J 6 bases; nucleotides not matched to a gene: 14.

The V gene is TRBV5-1, the J gene TRBJ1-2; D unresolved. Germline lookup yields CDR1 SGHRS and CDR2 YFSETQ. This CDR3 spans 17 amino acids. Trimming took off 2 bases at V and 1 base at J, with 18 bases between the two ends. CDR3 sequence: CASSLGGSSPGNYGYTF. The CDR3 nucleotides read TGCGCCAGCAGCTTAGGCGGTAGTAGTCCTGGTAACTATGGCTACACCTTC.

The chain recombines TRBV7-9 with TRBJ1-6; tentative D call: TRBD1 (5 bases). V was trimmed by 3 bases and J by 9 bases, leaving 12 bases between them. Looked up from germline, CDR1 is SEHNR and CDR2 is FQNEAQ (reference sequence). The CDR3 contains 14 residues. DNA of the CDR3: TGTGCCAGCAGCTTTGTTACAGGTGCTTCACCCCTCCACTTT. Protein: CASSFVTGASPLHF.

The chain employs TRBV3-1 (or the pseudogene TRBV3-2) and TRBJ1-1, with TRBD1 identical over 10 bases. Losses at the gene ends were 4 bases for V and 7 bases for J; bases not matched to a gene: 3. In germline, CDR1 is LGHDT, CDR2 YNNKEL (reference sequence). This CDR3 region has 13 residues. This chain's CDR3 is CASSRQGASEAFF. CDR3 nucleotides: TGTGCCAGCAGCCGACAGGGGGCAAGTGAAGCTTTCTTT.

In regard to this clone: The identical CDR3 is also encoded by other nucleotide sequences in the sample. For the CDR3, the DNA is TGTGCCAGCTCCTTGGACAGGAACACTGAAGCTTTCTTT. The encoded protein is CASSLDRNTEAFF. The chain has TRBV18 and TRBJ1-1; TRBD1 might be the D (6 bases). The CDR3 runs 13 residues. Germline V gene lookup returns CDR1 KGHSH and CDR2 LQKENI. V was pared by 6 bases and J by 1 base, with 9 bases between.

This chain links TRBV30 with TRBJ2-7; 9 bases agree with TRBD2. From germline, CDR1 is GTSNPN and CDR2 SVGIG (reference sequence). The CDR3 runs to 14 residues. V gave up 4 bases and J gave up 2 bases; unmatched junction bases: 6. The CDR3 DNA reads TGTGCCTGGACGCCGGTAGCGGGGGCCTACGAGCAGTACTTC. It codes for CAWTPVAGAYEQYF.

The chain links TRBV7-9 to TRBJ2-7; 8 positions agree with TRBD2. In germline, CDR1 is SEHNR, CDR2 FQNEAQ (reference sequence). The V segment lost 4 bases and the J segment 3 bases; nucleotides outside the gene matches: 5. This CDR3 is built from 14 residues. The CDR3 loop is CASSSAGALYEQYF. The CDR3 bases are TGTGCCAGCAGCTCAGCGGGGGCCCTCTACGAGCAGTACTTC.

This chain connects TRBV7-9 to TRBJ1-1; TRBD1 might be the D (5 bases). Trimming cost V 5 bases and J 6 bases, with 16 bases left between them. CDR3 length: 14 amino acids. The V gene's germline CDR1 is SEHNR and CDR2 FQNEAQ (reference sequence). The CDR3 nucleotides are TGTGCCAGCAGCCGTCGTCAGGGATCCCCTGAAGCTTTCTTT. It encodes CASSRRQGSPEAFF.

The chain uses TRBV2 and TRBJ2-1; a possible D gene is TRBD1 (8 bases). The CDR3 is 13 amino acids. The germline gives CDR1 SNHLY, CDR2 FYNNEI. Trimming took 6 bases from V and 8 from J, leaving 14 bases between them. In DNA, the CDR3 is TGTGCCAGCAGCAGACAGGGGAGGGATGAGCAGTTCTTC. This translates into CASSRQGRDEQFF.

The gene calls are TRBV29-1 and TRBJ1-2; D unresolved. The CDR3 length is 13 residues. Trimming stripped 3 bases from V and 8 bases from J, with 16 bases between. CDR1 and CDR2 from the germline V gene are SQVTM and ANQGSEA. The CDR3 here is CSVDRHRNGGYTF. Here the CDR3 DNA reads TGCAGCGTTGACCGACACCGCAATGGGGGCTACACCTTC. Using reference TRBV29-1 and TRBJ1-2 for the parts outside the CDR3, the full variable domain is SAVISQKPSRDICQRGTSLTIQCQVDSQVTMMFWYRQQPGQSLTLIATANQGSEATYESGFVIDKFPISRPNLTFSTLTVSNMSPEDSSIYLCSVDRHRNGGYTFGSGTRLTVV.

The V call is TRBV19, the J call TRBJ1-4; maybe TRBD1 (5 bases). CDR3 size: 14 residues. V was cut by 10 bases and J by 1 base, with 13 bases left in between. CDR1 is LNHDA, CDR2 SQIVND, per germline (reference sequence). The CDR3 loop is CATRSGGTNEKLFF. CDR3 in DNA: TGTGCCACCAGGTCGGGGGGAACTAATGAAAAACTGTTTTTT.

This clone was counted between two and nine times. The chain uses TRBV29-1 and TRBJ2-1; D is perhaps TRBD1 (6 bases). Deletions cut 5 bases from V and 2 bases from J, with 10 bases between. Germline CDR1 and CDR2: SQVTM and ANQGSEA. This CDR3 spans 13 amino acids. CDR3 in DNA: TGCAGCGTTAGGTGGGACACCTACAATGAGCAGTTCTTC. Translation gives CSVRWDTYNEQFF.

DNA of the CDR3: TGCGCCAGCAAGCTGTCCATTTTGAACACTGAAGCTTTCTTT. The encoded protein is CASKLSILNTEAFF. J is TRBJ1-1 and V is TRBV5-1, with unresolved D. V dropped 6 bases and J dropped 0 bases, with 12 bases sitting between them. CDR3 length equals 14 residues. CDR1 SGHRS and CDR2 YFSETQ come from the germline V gene.

The table lists this clone with a count of one. The V call is TRBV19, the J call TRBJ2-1, with TRBD1 matching 7 bases. In germline, CDR1 is LNHDA, CDR2 SQIVND (reference sequence). V was clipped by 9 bases and J by 1 base; unmatched bases: 3. The CDR3 sequence is 13 residues long. The CDR3 reads CASRTGSYNEQFF. CDR3 sequence (DNA): TGTGCCAGCCGGACAGGTTCCTACAATGAGCAGTTCTTC. The whole variable domain, remainder taken from reference TRBV19 and TRBJ2-1, is DGGITQSPKYLFRKEGQNVTLSCEQNLNHDAMYWYRQDPGQGLRLIYYSQIVNDFQKGDIAEGYSVSREKKESFPLTVTSAQKNPTAFYLCASRTGSYNEQFFGPGTRLTVL.

This rearrangement joins TRBV25-1 to TRBJ2-5; 10 nucleotides agree with TRBD2. CDR3 size: 15 residues. Germline CDR1 is MGHDK and CDR2 is SYGVNS. V lost 4 bases, J lost 5 bases, and 7 bases stayed unmatched. The DNA of the CDR3 is TGTGCCAGCAGTGGAACTAGCGGGGCTTTGGAGACCCAGTACTTC. Its translation is CASSGTSGALETQYF.

This sequence joins TRBV2 and TRBJ2-7, with 8 bases fitting TRBD2. The germline CDR1 and CDR2 sequences are SNHLY and FYNNEI. This CDR3 spans 16 amino acids. Losses at the gene ends were 8 bases for V and 2 bases for J; bases not matched to a gene: 14. The chain's CDR3 is CASQTGGGLNAYEQYF. Here the CDR3 DNA reads TGTGCCAGCCAAACGGGGGGGGGCCTAAACGCCTACGAGCAGTACTTC.

The genes are TRBV19 and TRBJ1-4, with 7 bases identical to TRBD1. The V and J ends lost 2 bases and 7 bases, in that order; junction bases with no gene match: 7. Germline CDR1 is LNHDA and CDR2 is SQIVND (reference sequence). The CDR3 sequence is 15 residues long. The CDR3 protein is CASSILGGVGEKLFF. The CDR3 coding sequence is TGTGCCAGTAGTATACTAGGGGGCGTGGGTGAAAAACTGTTTTTT.

This chain uses TRBV9 with TRBJ2-3, with 7 bases lining up with TRBD2. CDR1 SGDLS and CDR2 YYNGEE come from the germline V gene. The CDR3 loop spans 15 amino acids. J was trimmed by 0 bases and V by 4 bases; bases with no gene match: 5. The CDR3 DNA reads as TGTGCCAGCAGCCCCAGCGGGACCAGCACAGATACGCAGTATTTT. Its protein is CASSPSGTSTDTQYF.

This clone was seen just once. The V and J genes are TRBV11-2 and TRBJ2-7, with 7 bases that match TRBD1. Germline assignment: CDR1 SGHAT and CDR2 FQNNGV. Trimming cost V 4 bases and J 2 bases; bases outside gene matches: 5. The CDR3 has 14 residues. CDR3 DNA: TGTGCCAGCAGCTCTTCGGGGACAGCCTACGAGCAGTACTTC. It codes for CASSSSGTAYEQYF.

This rearrangement joins TRBV18 to TRBJ1-2; 9 bases map to TRBD1. The CDR3 has 14 amino acids. Germline V CDR1 and CDR2: KGHSH, LQKENI. The V segment lost 5 bases and the J segment 8 bases; nucleotides outside the gene matches: 9. CDR3 region: CASSSRQGEDGYTF. CDR3 nucleotide sequence: TGTGCCAGCTCATCGCGACAGGGGGAAGACGGCTACACCTTC.

The chain has TRBV5-1 and TRBJ2-5, with 7 nucleotides matching TRBD2. The CDR3 has 16 amino acids. V trimming: 0 bases; J trimming: 7 bases; junction bases outside the gene matches: 12. The germline gives CDR1 SGHRS, CDR2 YFSETQ. DNA for the CDR3: TGCGCCAGCAGCTTGGTGGTCGGGAGGCCCGCAGGGACCCAGTACTTC. It is translated as CASSLVVGRPAGTQYF.

This clone has a single count. The chain carries TRBV5-6 and TRBJ2-7; a weak D match, TRBD1 (6 bases). The CDR3 is made up of 14 amino acids. Germline loops: CDR1 SGHDT, CDR2 YYEEEE. The V gene lost 6 bases and the J gene lost 2 bases, with 15 bases spanning the gap. The CDR3 region is CASTRGRGPYEQYF. The CDR3 region has the DNA TGTGCCAGCACCCGGGGCAGGGGCCCCTACGAGCAGTACTTC. The full variable domain, its missing parts supplied by reference TRBV5-6 and TRBJ2-7, is DAGVTQSPTHLIKTRGQQVTLRCSPKSGHDTVSWYQQALGQGPQFIFQYYEEEERQRGNFPDRFSGHQFPNYSSELNVNALLLGDSALYLCASTRGRGPYEQYFGPGTRLTVT.

A word on this clone: Mismatch with germline at one junction end may stem from a read error. The chain links TRBV6-1 to TRBJ1-6; D gene ambiguous. The CDR3 consists of 15 residues. Germline V gene data show CDR1 as MNHNS and CDR2 as SASEGT. For the CDR3, the DNA is TGTGCCAGCAGTGAAGTGGGAGTCTATTATTCACCCCTCCACTTT. It codes for CASSEVGVYYSPLHF.

The chain couples TRBV3-1 (or the pseudogene TRBV3-2) to TRBJ2-7; D not resolved. The V end lost 0 bases, the J end lost 9 bases, and 12 bases lay between the germline ends. The CDR3 extends over 13 amino acids. Looked up from germline, CDR1 is LGHDT and CDR2 is YNNKEL (reference sequence). The CDR3 DNA is TGTGCCAGCAGCCAAGATCGGCGGATCGGGCAGTACTTC. As protein: CASSQDRRIGQYF.